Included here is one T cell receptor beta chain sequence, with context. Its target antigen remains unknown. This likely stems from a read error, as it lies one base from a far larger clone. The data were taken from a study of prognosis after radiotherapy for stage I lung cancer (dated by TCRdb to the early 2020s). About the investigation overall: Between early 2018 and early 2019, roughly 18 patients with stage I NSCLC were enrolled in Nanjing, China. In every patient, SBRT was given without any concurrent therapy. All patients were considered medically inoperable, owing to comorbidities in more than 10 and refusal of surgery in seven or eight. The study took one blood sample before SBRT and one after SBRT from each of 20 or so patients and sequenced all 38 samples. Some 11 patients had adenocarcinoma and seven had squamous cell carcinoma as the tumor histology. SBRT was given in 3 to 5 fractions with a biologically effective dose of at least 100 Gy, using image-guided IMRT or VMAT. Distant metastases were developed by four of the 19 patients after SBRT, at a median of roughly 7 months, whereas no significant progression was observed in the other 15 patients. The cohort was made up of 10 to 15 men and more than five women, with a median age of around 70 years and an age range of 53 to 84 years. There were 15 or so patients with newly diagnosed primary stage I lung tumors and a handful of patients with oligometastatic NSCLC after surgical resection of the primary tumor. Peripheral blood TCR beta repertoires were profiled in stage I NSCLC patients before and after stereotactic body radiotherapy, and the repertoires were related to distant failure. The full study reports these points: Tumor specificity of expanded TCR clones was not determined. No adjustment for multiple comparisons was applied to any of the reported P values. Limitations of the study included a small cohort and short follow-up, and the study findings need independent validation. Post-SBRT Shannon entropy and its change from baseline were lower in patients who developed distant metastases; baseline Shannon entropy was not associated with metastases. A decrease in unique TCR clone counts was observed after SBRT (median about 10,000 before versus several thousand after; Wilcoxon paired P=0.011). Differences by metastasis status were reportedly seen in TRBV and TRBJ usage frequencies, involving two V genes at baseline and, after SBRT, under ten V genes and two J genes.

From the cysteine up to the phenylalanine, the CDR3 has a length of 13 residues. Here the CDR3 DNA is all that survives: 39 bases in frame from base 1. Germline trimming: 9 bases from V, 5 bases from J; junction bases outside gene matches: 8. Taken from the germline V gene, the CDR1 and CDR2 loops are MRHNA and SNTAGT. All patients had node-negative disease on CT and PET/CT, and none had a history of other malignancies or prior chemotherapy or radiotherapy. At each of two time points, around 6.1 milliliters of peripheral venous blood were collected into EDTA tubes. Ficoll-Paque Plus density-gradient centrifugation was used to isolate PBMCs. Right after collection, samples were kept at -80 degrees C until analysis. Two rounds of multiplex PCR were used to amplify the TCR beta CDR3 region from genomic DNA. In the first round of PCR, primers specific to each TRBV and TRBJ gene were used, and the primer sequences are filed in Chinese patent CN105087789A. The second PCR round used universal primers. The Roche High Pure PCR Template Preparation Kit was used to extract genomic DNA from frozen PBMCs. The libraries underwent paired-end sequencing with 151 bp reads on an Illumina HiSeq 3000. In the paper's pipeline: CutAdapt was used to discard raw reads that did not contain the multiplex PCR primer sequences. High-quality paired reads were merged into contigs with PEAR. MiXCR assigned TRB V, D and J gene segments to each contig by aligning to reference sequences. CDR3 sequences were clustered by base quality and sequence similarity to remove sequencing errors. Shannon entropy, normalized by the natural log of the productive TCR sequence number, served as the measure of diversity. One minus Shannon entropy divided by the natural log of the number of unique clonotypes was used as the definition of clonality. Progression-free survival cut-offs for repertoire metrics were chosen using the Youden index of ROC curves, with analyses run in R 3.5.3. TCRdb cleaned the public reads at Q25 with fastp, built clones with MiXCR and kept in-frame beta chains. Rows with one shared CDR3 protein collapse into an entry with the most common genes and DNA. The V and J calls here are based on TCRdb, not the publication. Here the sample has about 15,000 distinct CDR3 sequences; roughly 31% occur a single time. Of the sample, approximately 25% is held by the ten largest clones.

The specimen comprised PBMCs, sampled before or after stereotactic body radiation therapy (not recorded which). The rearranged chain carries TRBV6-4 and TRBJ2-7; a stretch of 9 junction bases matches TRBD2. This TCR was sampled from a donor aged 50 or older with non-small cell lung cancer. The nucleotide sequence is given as TGTGCCAGAGCCGGGACTAGCATCCACGAGCAGTACTTC. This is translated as CARAGTSIHEQYF.